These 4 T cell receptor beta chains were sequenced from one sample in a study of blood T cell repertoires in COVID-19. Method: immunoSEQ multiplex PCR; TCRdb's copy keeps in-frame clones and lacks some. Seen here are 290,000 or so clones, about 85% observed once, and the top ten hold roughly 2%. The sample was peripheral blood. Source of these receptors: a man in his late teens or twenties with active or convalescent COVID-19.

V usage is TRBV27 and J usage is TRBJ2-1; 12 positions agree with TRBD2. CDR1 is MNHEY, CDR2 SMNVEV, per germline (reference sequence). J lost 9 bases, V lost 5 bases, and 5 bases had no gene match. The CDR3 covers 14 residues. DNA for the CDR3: TGTGCCAGCAGTACACCGGGACTAGCGGGTGAGCAGTTCTTC. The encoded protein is CASSTPGLAGEQFF.

The CDR3 bases are TGTGCCAGCATCCCCCCGGGGGAAGAGACCCAGTACTTC. Translating it yields CASIPPGEETQYF. The V and J genes are TRBV6-5 and TRBJ2-5; a possible D gene is TRBD2 (6 bases). The V gene lost 7 bases and the J gene lost 3 bases, with 12 bases spanning the gap. This CDR3 is 13 amino acids long. In germline, CDR1 is MNHEY, CDR2 SVGAGI.

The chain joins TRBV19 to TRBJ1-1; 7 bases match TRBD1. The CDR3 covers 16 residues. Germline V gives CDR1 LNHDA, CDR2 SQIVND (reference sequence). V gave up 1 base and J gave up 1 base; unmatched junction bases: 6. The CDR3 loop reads CASSIGPYRGNTEAFF. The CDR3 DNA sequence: TGTGCCAGTAGTATAGGACCGTACAGGGGGAACACTGAAGCTTTCTTT.

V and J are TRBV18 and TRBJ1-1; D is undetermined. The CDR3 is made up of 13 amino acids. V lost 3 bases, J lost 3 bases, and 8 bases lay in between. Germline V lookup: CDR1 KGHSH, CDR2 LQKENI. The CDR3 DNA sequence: TGTGCCAGCTCACCCGGGATTGACACTGAAGCTTTCTTT. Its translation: CASSPGIDTEAFF.